This T cell receptor beta chain was documented in a study of glioma-infiltrating T cells. Across the whole study: Before surgery, glioma patients received dexamethasone for at most six days.

Losses at the gene ends were 4 bases for V and 10 bases for J; bases not matched to a gene: 3. This CDR3 has 12 amino acids. CDR1 is MGHRA and CDR2 is YSYEKL in the germline V gene. Broader study findings: Patients with low tissue-blood divergence carried a signature set of shared blood CDR3 motifs.

Using RNA template, CDR3s of TCR alpha and beta were amplified with iRepertoire arm-PCR. TCRdb reprocessed the multiplex PCR reads with MiXCR, giving one entry per CDR3 protein. The sample consists of 300,000 to 450,000 distinct CDR3 sequences, roughly two fifths of them appearing once. With regard to this clonotype: Its antigen is not known.

The sequenced sample consisted of glioma tissue, nonneoplastic brain tissue, or PBMCs (not recorded which). This TCR was sampled from a human donor with low-grade glioma or glioblastoma, undergoing nonglioma brain surgery, or in good health (not recorded which). The chain uses TRBV4-1 and TRBJ2-1; 8 nucleotides agree with TRBD1. The CDR3 nucleotides read TGCGCCAGCAGCCTTTGGACAGGGGAGCAGTTCTTC. Protein sequence: CASSLWTGEQFF.